This T cell receptor (beta chain) derives from a study of blood T cell repertoires in COVID-19. Clones were read by immunoSEQ multiplex PCR, and TCRdb kept only the in-frame ones, dropping some. The sample shows roughly 73,000 clones, around 86% of them seen only once. This CDR3 has 18 residues. CDR1 and CDR2 from the germline V gene are SGHRS and YFSETQ. V gave up 4 bases and J gave up 2 bases; unmatched junction bases: 6. Material for sequencing was peripheral blood. The TCR sequence derives from an elderly woman with active or convalescent COVID-19. The chain uses TRBV5-1 and TRBJ2-1, with 16 bases lining up with TRBD2. CDR3 bases: TGCGCCAGCAGCCCGGGGACTAGCGGGGGGGCCGCCTACAATGAGCAGTTCTTC. It translates to CASSPGTSGGAAYNEQFF.